This TCR beta chain was observed in a study of blood T cell repertoires in COVID-19 (dated by TCRdb to 2020 to 2021). Turning to the overall study: Samples covering the acute and convalescent phases of COVID-19 were provided by collaborators in the United States, Italy and Spain. Sample metadata almost always included a de-identified subject ID, COVID-19 status, age in years and sex. Subjects who had been exposed to COVID-19, were actively infected with it, or had recovered from it provided the deeply sampled blood TCRbeta repertoires that made up the dataset. The material from the prospective study consisted of cDNA or gDNA derived from T cells, B-cell-depleted T cells, or PBMCs. Where HLA class I and class II types were available, the types were taken from metadata supplied by the sample provider, not from assay-based typing. A freely available public database, intended as a resource for researchers studying the immune response to SARS-CoV-2, is where the repertoires were released. The samples were drawn from the first 160 participants of the ongoing ImmuneRACE study and from more than 1,000 subjects provided by 6 global collaborators. Results and caveats for the whole study, not just this receptor: The amount of clinical and demographic metadata varied by source and participant and was provided uncurated.

Trimming takes 5 bases off V and 3 bases off J; junction bases not matched to a gene: 6. CDR1 SGHVS and CDR2 FQNEAQ were looked up in the germline V gene. From the cysteine through the phenylalanine, the CDR3 covers 16 amino acids. CDR3 DNA only is kept here, 48 bases in frame from base 1. At one collaborating source in Seattle, patients were enrolled during active infection and were followed longitudinally through the course of disease. Whole blood was collected in K2EDTA tubes by collaborating institutions according to the institutions' own protocols. For TCRbeta analysis, collaborator samples were shipped as frozen whole blood, as isolated PBMCs, or as DNA extracted from either sample type. TCRbeta CDR3 regions were amplified from genomic DNA by means of the immunoSEQ Assay, a bias-controlled multiplex PCR. For the original study's pipeline: Within the assay, amplification of reference gene primers was used to estimate how many nucleated cells each sample contained. Sequence reads were collapsed and filtered to measure the absolute abundance of every unique TCRbeta CDR3 rearrangement. Productive Simpson clonality was computed per sample as the square root of Simpson's diversity index over productive rearrangements. This is the immuneACCESS table as TCRdb keeps it, with only in-frame sequences that have V and J called. A part of the clones is gone; compared with another copy, unresolved V genes explain less than half, and the rest is unexplained. V, J and clone size are those of that table, while D and trimming were read from the DNA. The sample table holds around 160,000 clones, of which about 87% were seen once. The ten largest clonotypes hold around 10% of the sample.

Concerning this clone: The clone's antigen remains unknown. Per-base quality was not reported, and no clone a single base away is much larger than it.

The TCR originated in a woman between 65 and 79 years old with COVID-19, enrolled during active disease. Material for sequencing was peripheral blood. The sequence joins TRBV7-8 to TRBJ2-2, with 10 bases aligning to TRBD1. CDR3 loop: CASSRATGGHTGELFF. At the DNA level, the sequence is TGTGCCAGCAGCCGAGCGACAGGGGGCCACACCGGGGAGCTGTTTTTT.